This passage covers 29 T cell receptor beta chains from one sample sequenced in a study of blood T cell repertoires in COVID-19. Sequencing was performed with immunoSEQ multiplex PCR; in TCRdb, only in-frame clones are kept and a portion is missing. Of 150,000 to 200,000 clones listed, roughly 87% are singletons. The sequencing input was PBMCs or T cells enriched from blood (not recorded which). Receptors were obtained from a woman aged 25-40 years who had recovered from COVID-19.

V is TRBV4-1 and J is TRBJ1-5; D is unclear. The CDR3 runs to 15 residues. Trimming left V 1 base short and J 0 bases short, with 7 bases between. Germline V gene lookup returns CDR1 MGHRA and CDR2 YSYEKL. The CDR3 bases are TGCGCCAGCAGCCAAGTATACAGTAGCAATCAGCCCCAGCATTTT. It specifies CASSQVYSSNQPQHF.

The chain has TRBV27 and TRBJ1-5; D remains ambiguous. Per the germline V gene, CDR1 is MNHEY and CDR2 is SMNVEV (reference sequence). Trimming cost V 5 bases and J 0 bases, with 14 bases left between them. The CDR3 length is 16 residues. CDR3 sequence: CASSPWTDYSNQPQHF. The CDR3 DNA is TGTGCCAGCAGTCCCTGGACGGACTATAGCAATCAGCCCCAGCATTTT.

The chain carries TRBV7-6 and TRBJ2-7; D perhaps matches TRBD2 (5 bases). The CDR3 totals 15 residues. Germline V gene lookup returns CDR1 SGHVS and CDR2 FNYEAQ. With 1 base removed from V and 0 bases from J, the gap between germline ends came to 10 bases. This CDR3 is CASSLEEGFSYEQYF. For the CDR3, the DNA is TGTGCCAGCAGCTTAGAAGAGGGTTTCTCCTACGAGCAGTACTTC. Together with reference TRBV7-6 and TRBJ2-7, the CDR3 gives the full variable domain: GAGVSQSPRYKVTKRGQDVALRCDPISGHVSLYWYRQALGQGPEFLTYFNYEAQQDKSGLPNDRFSAERPEGSISTLTIQRTEQRDSAMYRCASSLEEGFSYEQYFGPGTRLTVT.

The chain uses TRBV11-2 and TRBJ2-2, with D possibly being TRBD2 (5 bases). The CDR3 loop spans 14 amino acids. The germline gives CDR1 SGHAT, CDR2 FQNNGV. Trimming removed 5 bases from V and 6 bases from J, with 13 bases in between. The CDR3: CASSPAVGAGELFF. The DNA for the CDR3 is TGTGCCAGCAGCCCAGCGGTAGGCGCCGGGGAGCTGTTTTTT.

This sequence joins TRBV2 and TRBJ1-5, with TRBD1 as a possible D gene (6 bases). Germline V gene lookup returns CDR1 SNHLY and CDR2 FYNNEI. V was shortened by 6 bases and J by 3 bases, with 15 bases between the two germline ends. The CDR3 is 15 amino acids. The CDR3 region is CASSETGTPNQPQHF. Here the CDR3 DNA reads TGTGCCAGCAGCGAAACAGGGACCCCCAATCAGCCCCAGCATTTT. Variable domain in full (rest from reference TRBV2 and TRBJ1-5): EPEVTQTPSHQVTQMGQEVILRCVPISNHLYFYWYRQILGQKVEFLVSFYNNEISEKSEIFDDQFSVERPDGSNFTLKIRSTKLEDSAMYFCASSETGTPNQPQHFGDGTRLSIL.

V usage is TRBV7-6 and J usage is TRBJ1-4; no clear D. The V and J ends lost 1 base and 8 bases respectively, with 17 bases between them. This CDR3 is 16 amino acids long. Germline lookup yields CDR1 SGHVS and CDR2 FNYEAQ. Written as DNA, the CDR3 is TGTGCCAGCAGCTTAGACTCAGGAATTCGGTGGGAAAAACTGTTTTTT. Translated: CASSLDSGIRWEKLFF. The whole variable domain, remainder taken from reference TRBV7-6 and TRBJ1-4, is GAGVSQSPRYKVTKRGQDVALRCDPISGHVSLYWYRQALGQGPEFLTYFNYEAQQDKSGLPNDRFSAERPEGSISTLTIQRTEQRDSAMYRCASSLDSGIRWEKLFFGSGTQLSVL.

The V and J genes are TRBV15 and TRBJ2-5; D is perhaps TRBD1 (6 bases). Between the trimmed V and J ends, which lost 3 bases and 2 bases, there was a span of 7 bases. This CDR3 comprises 13 residues. Germline V gene lookup returns CDR1 LNHNV and CDR2 YYDKDF (reference sequence). CDR3 loop: CATSSRGQETQYF. Written as DNA, the CDR3 is TGTGCCACCAGCAGCAGGGGACAAGAGACCCAGTACTTC.

The chain recombines TRBV5-6 with TRBJ2-1; 10 bases align to TRBD1. Germline lookup yields CDR1 SGHDT and CDR2 YYEEEE. The CDR3 contains 17 residues. Trimming took 4 bases from V and 7 from J; bases not matched to a gene: 14. The CDR3 here is CASSRSNDRGLGNEQFF. In nucleotides, the CDR3 is TGTGCCAGCAGCCGTTCGAACGACAGGGGGCTAGGAAATGAGCAGTTCTTC.

The chain joins TRBV5-4 to TRBJ1-5, with a tentative D call TRBD1 (6 bases). The CDR3 sequence is 16 residues long. CDR1 is SGHNT, CDR2 YYREEE, per germline (reference sequence). V was trimmed by 3 bases and J by 4 bases, leaving 17 bases between them. The CDR3 reads CASSSTGGGLNQPQHF. In DNA, the CDR3 is TGTGCCAGCAGCTCCACGGGTGGGGGCCTGAATCAGCCCCAGCATTTT.

This chain connects TRBV3-1 (or the pseudogene TRBV3-2) to TRBJ2-7; D possibly corresponds to TRBD1 (5 bases). Between the trimmed V and J ends, which lost 4 bases and 2 bases, there was a span of 12 bases. This CDR3 region has 14 residues. Germline values: CDR1 LGHDT, CDR2 YNNKEL (reference sequence). This CDR3 is CASSRQQVTYEQYF. CDR3 DNA sequence: TGTGCCAGCAGCCGGCAACAGGTGACCTACGAGCAGTACTTC.

This chain links TRBV18 with TRBJ1-2; no definite D call. Looked up from germline, CDR1 is KGHSH and CDR2 is LQKENI. The CDR3 is 14 amino acids. The V and J ends lost 0 bases and 4 bases respectively, with 9 bases between them. The DNA of the CDR3 is TGTGCCAGCTCACCACCTGGCGGGCTCTATGGCTACACCTTC. Translation: CASSPPGGLYGYTF.

V usage is TRBV5-4 and J usage is TRBJ1-2; D is unclear. The CDR3 sequence is 15 residues long. The ends were cut back, 0 bases at V and 4 bases at J, with 13 bases in the middle. Germline-derived CDR1 and CDR2 are SGHNT and YYREEE (reference sequence). CDR3 nucleotide sequence: TGTGCCAGCAGCTTGGATGACACCGTTCCCTATGGCTACACCTTC. It is translated as CASSLDDTVPYGYTF.

This clone was seen only once. The chain combines TRBV18 with TRBJ1-2, with D perhaps matching TRBD1 (5 bases). CDR3 length: 15 amino acids. From germline, CDR1 is KGHSH and CDR2 LQKENI. The germline V and J ends were trimmed by 6 bases and 4 bases, with 18 bases remaining between them. CDR3 DNA sequence: TGTGCCAGCTCCCAACCAGTGTCAGGGCCCTATGGCTACACCTTC. Protein sequence: CASSQPVSGPYGYTF.

The gene calls are TRBV2 and TRBJ2-1; tentative D call: TRBD2 (5 bases). CDR1 is SNHLY and CDR2 is FYNNEI in the germline V gene. The CDR3 spans 13 residues. The germline V and J ends were trimmed by 7 bases and 7 bases, with 14 bases remaining between them. This CDR3 is CASIRAVENEQFF. The CDR3 coding sequence is TGTGCCAGCATCAGAGCGGTGGAAAATGAGCAGTTCTTC.

The V gene is TRBV7-9, the J gene TRBJ2-3, with TRBD2 identical over 9 bases. The CDR3 consists of 15 residues. Germline loops: CDR1 SEHNR, CDR2 FQNEAQ (reference sequence). The ends lost 6 bases at V and 2 bases at J; junction bases unmatched: 6. CDR3 loop: CASSSLAGFTDTQYF. CDR3 bases: TGTGCCAGCAGTTCACTAGCGGGCTTCACAGATACGCAGTATTTT.

This chain's CDR3 is CASSRRQIYGYTF. CDR3 nucleotide sequence: TGTGCCAGTAGTAGAAGACAGATTTATGGCTACACCTTC. This chain links TRBV19 with TRBJ1-2, with a possible D match to TRBD1 (5 bases). Deletions cut 4 bases from V and 5 bases from J, with 11 bases between. The CDR3 has 13 amino acids. From germline, CDR1 is LNHDA and CDR2 SQIVND (reference sequence).

The V call is TRBV14, the J call TRBJ1-1; D possibly corresponds to TRBD1 (6 bases). Trimming shortened V by 0 bases and J by 7 bases, and 18 bases separated the two germline ends. This CDR3 is built from 16 residues. Germline CDR1 and CDR2: SGHDN and FVKESK. DNA for the CDR3: TGTGCCAGCAGCCAAGATCTCGCGGGGGGCAAGGGTGAAGCTTTCTTT. This encodes CASSQDLAGGKGEAFF. The full variable domain, rest sourced from reference TRBV14 and TRBJ1-1, is EAGVTQFPSHSVIEKGQTVTLRCDPISGHDNLYWYRRVMGKEIKFLLHFVKESKQDESGMPNNRFLAERTGGTYSTLKVQPAELEDSGVYFCASSQDLAGGKGEAFFGQGTRLTVV.

The rearrangement joins TRBV9 to TRBJ2-2, with unresolved D. V was shortened by 3 bases and J by 4 bases, with 16 bases between the two germline ends. Per germline, CDR1 SGDLS and CDR2 YYNGEE. The CDR3 runs to 16 residues. CDR3 loop: CASSGPGWVVTGELFF. Here the CDR3 DNA reads TGTGCCAGCAGCGGCCCCGGGTGGGTGGTCACCGGGGAGCTGTTTTTT. Full variable domain (remainder filled in from reference TRBV9 and TRBJ2-2): DSGVTQTPKHLITATGQRVTLRCSPRSGDLSVYWYQQSLDQGLQFLIQYYNGEERAKGNILERFSAQQFPDLHSELNLSSLELGDSALYFCASSGPGWVVTGELFFGEGSRLTVL.

J is TRBJ2-1 and V is TRBV7-3; no definite D call. The CDR3 has 13 amino acids. Trimming took 1 base from V and 8 from J, leaving 9 bases between them. Germline lookup yields CDR1 SGHTA and CDR2 FQGTGA. The CDR3 loop reads CASSLMSHYEQFF. The DNA for the CDR3 is TGTGCCAGCAGCTTAATGTCCCACTATGAGCAGTTCTTC.

The J gene is TRBJ2-2, the V gene TRBV7-2; TRBD2 might be the D (6 bases). The CDR3 length is 16 residues. V lost 5 bases and J lost 3, with 16 bases in between. Germline assignment: CDR1 SGHTA and CDR2 FQGNSA. CDR3 loop: CASSPSAGTYTGELFF. CDR3 nucleotides: TGTGCCAGCAGCCCAAGTGCGGGGACCTACACCGGGGAGCTGTTTTTT.

The chain links TRBV3-1 (or the pseudogene TRBV3-2) to TRBJ1-1; D not certain. Germline V gene data show CDR1 as LGHDT and CDR2 as YNNKEL (reference sequence). CDR3 length: 12 residues. Trimming left V 5 bases short and J 6 bases short, with 10 bases between. The CDR3 nucleotides read TGTGCCAGCAGCGTACGTACAGCTGAAGCTTTCTTT. This sequence encodes CASSVRTAEAFF.

The rearrangement joins TRBV12-3 or TRBV12-4 to TRBJ1-1; 7 bases line up with TRBD1. The V gene end was trimmed by 6 bases and the J gene end by 11 bases; junction bases not matched to a gene: 6. There are 11 residues in the CDR3. The CDR3, as DNA: TGTGCCAGCAGCGACAGGGCGGAGGCTTTCTTT. Protein product: CASSDRAEAFF.

The chain carries TRBV5-1 and TRBJ1-4; D call uncertain. CDR1 SGHRS and CDR2 YFSETQ come from the germline V gene. The CDR3 is made up of 14 amino acids. The V end lost 2 bases, the J end lost 0 bases, and 5 bases lay between the germline ends. CDR3: CASSLGATNEKLFF. The CDR3 DNA reads TGCGCCAGCAGCTTAGGAGCAACTAATGAAAAACTGTTTTTT.

The chain uses TRBV27 and TRBJ2-4; D not certain. Germline V CDR1 and CDR2: MNHEY, SMNVEV (reference sequence). Trimming removed 5 bases from V and 4 bases from J, with 12 bases in between. This CDR3 has 14 amino acids. CDR3 sequence: CASSPRGEKNIQYF. In nucleotides, the CDR3 is TGTGCCAGCAGTCCCCGAGGCGAAAAAAACATTCAGTACTTC.

V usage is TRBV6-6 and J usage is TRBJ1-1; the D gene is possibly TRBD1 (6 bases). Germline assignment: CDR1 MNHNY and CDR2 SVGAGI (reference sequence). The CDR3 covers 15 residues. With 2 bases removed from V and 1 base from J, the gap between germline ends came to 11 bases. For the CDR3, the DNA is TGTGCCAGCAGTTACAGGGGGGGCAGGAACACTGAAGCTTTCTTT. Translation gives CASSYRGGRNTEAFF.

The chain couples TRBV14 to TRBJ2-5, with 7 bases that match TRBD2. J was trimmed by 5 bases and V by 6 bases; bases with no gene match: 9. Germline CDR1 SGHDN, CDR2 FVKESK. The CDR3 contains 14 residues. The DNA for the CDR3 is TGTGCCAGCAGTAACCCACTAGCGCGCGAGACCCAGTACTTC. The encoded protein is CASSNPLARETQYF.

The CDR3 nucleotides are TGCGCCAGCAGCCATGGACAGGGGAACACCGGGGAGCTGTTTTTT. This sequence encodes CASSHGQGNTGELFF. The rearrangement uses TRBV5-1 and TRBJ2-2, with 8 bases aligning to TRBD1. CDR3 length: 15 amino acids. Germline V gives CDR1 SGHRS, CDR2 YFSETQ. V dropped 4 bases and J dropped 1; count of bases not matched to a gene: 3.

V is TRBV2 and J is TRBJ2-2; no definite D call. V was cut by 6 bases and J by 5 bases, with 7 bases left in between. Germline V lookup: CDR1 SNHLY, CDR2 FYNNEI. The CDR3 length is 12 residues. The CDR3 reads CASRGETGELFF. CDR3 sequence (DNA): TGTGCCAGCAGGGGCGAGACCGGGGAGCTGTTTTTT.

The chain carries TRBV29-1 and TRBJ1-4, with D unresolved. V was trimmed by 4 bases and J by 4 bases, leaving 10 bases between them. Germline loops: CDR1 SQVTM, CDR2 ANQGSEA. The CDR3 runs 13 residues. CDR3 sequence reads: CSVGGVGNEKLFF. CDR3 sequence (DNA): TGCAGCGTTGGGGGAGTCGGTAATGAAAAACTGTTTTTT.